This T cell receptor beta chain was sequenced for a study of blood T cell repertoires in COVID-19. About the study: Collection of acute and convalescent COVID-19 samples took place in the United States, Italy and Spain. T cells, B-cell-depleted T cells, or PBMCs provided the cDNA or gDNA that served as material.

There are 12 residues in the CDR3. Germline trimming cut 8 bases from V and 7 bases from J; bases unmatched to any gene: 6. Germline CDR1 reads SGHTA; CDR2 reads FQGNSA. As processed by the authors: Nucleated cell number was recorded as an estimate derived from reference gene primer amplification. Data came from immunoSEQ multiplex PCR; TCRdb stores just in-frame clones and leaves some out. That table is the source of V, J and clone size, and D and trimming were worked out from the DNA. The sample lists approximately 150,000 clones, around 82% occurring once. Sequencing was carried out using peripheral blood. The chain combines TRBV7-2 with TRBJ1-1, with 8 bases lining up with TRBD1. This clonotype originated in a man between 65 and 79 years old with active or convalescent COVID-19. This CDR3 is CASGTGYSEAFF. The CDR3 DNA follows: TGTGCCAGCGGGACAGGATATAGTGAAGCTTTCTTT.